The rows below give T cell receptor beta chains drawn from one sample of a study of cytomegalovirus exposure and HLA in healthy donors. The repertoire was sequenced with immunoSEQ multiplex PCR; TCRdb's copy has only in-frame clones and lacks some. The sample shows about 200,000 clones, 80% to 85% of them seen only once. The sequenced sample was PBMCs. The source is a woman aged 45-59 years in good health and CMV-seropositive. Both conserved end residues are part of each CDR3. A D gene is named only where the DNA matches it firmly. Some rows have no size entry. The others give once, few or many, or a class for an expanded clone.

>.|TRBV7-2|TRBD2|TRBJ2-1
CASSFRLADNEQFF
TGTGCCAGCAGCTTCCGACTAGCGGACAATGAGCAGTTCTTC
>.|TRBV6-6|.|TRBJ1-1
CASSYVDNTEAFF
TGTGCCAGCAGTTACGTAGATAACACTGAAGCTTTCTTT
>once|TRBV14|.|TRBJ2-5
CASSERGKLVETQYF
TGTGCCAGCAGCGAAAGGGGGAAATTGGTGGAGACCCAGTACTTC
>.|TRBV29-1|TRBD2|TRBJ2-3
CSVEESGRSTDTQYF
TGCAGCGTTGAAGAGAGCGGGAGGAGCACAGATACGCAGTATTTT
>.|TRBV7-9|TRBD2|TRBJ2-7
CASRDLAGGEQYF
TGTGCCTCTCGAGACCTAGCGGGAGGCGAGCAGTACTTC
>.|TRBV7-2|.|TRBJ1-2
CASTPQTLDSYGYTF
TGTGCCAGCACCCCACAAACCCTGGACAGCTATGGCTACACCTTC
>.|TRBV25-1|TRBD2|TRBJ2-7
CASVGLGNTEQYF
TGTGCCAGCGTGGGACTAGGAAATACCGAGCAGTACTTC
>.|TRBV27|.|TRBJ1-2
CASRKGQGGYTF
TGTGCCAGCAGAAAGGGGCAGGGTGGCTACACCTTC
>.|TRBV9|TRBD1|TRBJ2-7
CASSRGGTGSYEQYF
TGTGCCAGCAGCCGGGGAGGGACAGGGTCCTACGAGCAGTACTTC
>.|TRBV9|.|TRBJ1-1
CASSVGDGREAFF
TGTGCCAGCAGCGTGGGGGACGGGAGGGAAGCTTTCTTT
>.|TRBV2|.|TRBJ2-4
CASRDNENSQYF
TGTGCCAGCAGGGACAATGAAAACAGTCAGTACTTC
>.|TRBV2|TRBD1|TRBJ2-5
CASSEVWTGGETQYF
TGTGCCAGCAGTGAGGTTTGGACAGGGGGAGAGACCCAGTACTTC
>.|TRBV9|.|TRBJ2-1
CASSVAQYNEQFF
TGTGCCAGCAGCGTAGCACAGTACAATGAGCAGTTCTTC
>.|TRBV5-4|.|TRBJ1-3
CASSLAGEVRGTIYF
TGTGCCAGCAGCTTGGCCGGCGAGGTACGCGGCACCATATATTTT
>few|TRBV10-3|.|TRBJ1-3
CAITRGNTIYF
TGTGCCATCACCCGGGGAAACACCATATATTTT
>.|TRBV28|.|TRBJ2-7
CASSPSPGSSYEQYF
TGTGCCAGCAGCCCCTCCCCTGGGAGCTCCTACGAGCAGTACTTC
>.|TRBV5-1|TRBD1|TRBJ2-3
CASSNQGANTDTQYF
TGCGCCAGCAGTAACCAGGGGGCGAACACAGATACGCAGTATTTT
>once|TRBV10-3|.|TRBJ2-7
CASKGSEDGYAYEQYF
TGTGCCTCCAAGGGGTCAGAGGACGGTTATGCCTACGAGCAGTACTTC
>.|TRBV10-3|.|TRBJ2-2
CAISGTPGARDTGELFF
TGTGCCATCAGCGGGACTCCCGGAGCCCGAGACACCGGGGAGCTGTTTTTT
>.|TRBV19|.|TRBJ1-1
CASLDRMNTEAFF
TGTGCCTCCCTTGACAGGATGAACACTGAAGCTTTCTTT
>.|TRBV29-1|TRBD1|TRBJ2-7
CSVGSRQGYEQYF
TGCAGCGTTGGGTCTCGACAGGGATACGAGCAGTACTTC
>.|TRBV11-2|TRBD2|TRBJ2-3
CASSLGVAGPTDTQYF
TGTGCCAGCAGCTTAGGAGTAGCGGGCCCCACAGATACGCAGTATTTT
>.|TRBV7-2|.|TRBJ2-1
CASSLDSTGEQFF
TGTGCCAGCAGCTTAGATTCCACGGGTGAGCAGTTCTTC
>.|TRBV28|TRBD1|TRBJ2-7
CASSSWTGSSYEQYF
TGTGCCAGCAGTTCCTGGACAGGGAGCTCCTACGAGCAGTACTTC
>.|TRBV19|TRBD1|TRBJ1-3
CASTNTGEGNTIYF
TGTGCCAGTACCAACACAGGGGAAGGAAACACCATATATTTT
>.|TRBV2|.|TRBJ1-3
CASSQQVFSGNTIYF
TGTGCCAGCAGTCAACAGGTCTTCTCTGGAAACACCATATATTTT
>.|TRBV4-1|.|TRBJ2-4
CASSQTGQRAKNIQYF
TGCGCCAGCAGCCAAACTGGACAGAGAGCCAAAAACATTCAGTACTTC
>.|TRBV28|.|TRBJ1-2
CASRASRGLYYGYTF
TGTGCCAGCAGGGCAAGCAGGGGTCTCTACTATGGCTACACCTTC
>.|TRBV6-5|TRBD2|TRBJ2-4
CASRPSGAKNSQYF
TGTGCCAGCAGACCTAGCGGGGCAAAAAACAGTCAGTACTTC
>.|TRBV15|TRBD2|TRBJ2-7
CATSPNLAETYEQYF
TGTGCCACCAGCCCGAATCTAGCGGAGACCTACGAGCAGTACTTC
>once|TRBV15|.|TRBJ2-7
CATSRDRYEQYF
TGTGCCACCAGCAGAGACAGGTACGAGCAGTACTTC
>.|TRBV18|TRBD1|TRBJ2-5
CASSQGQGWETQYF
TGTGCCAGCTCACAAGGACAGGGGTGGGAGACCCAGTACTTC
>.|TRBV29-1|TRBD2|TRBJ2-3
CSVDSSGRAPDTQYF
TGCAGCGTTGATTCTAGCGGGAGGGCCCCAGATACGCAGTATTTT
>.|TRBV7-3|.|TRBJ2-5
CASSRSEQETQYF
TGTGCCAGCAGCCGTAGCGAGCAAGAGACCCAGTACTTC
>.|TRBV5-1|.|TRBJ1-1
CASSLDRANTEAFF
TGCGCCAGCAGCTTGGACAGGGCGAACACTGAAGCTTTCTTT
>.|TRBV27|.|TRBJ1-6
CASSLYILQGGNSPLHF
TGTGCCAGCAGTTTATACATATTACAGGGTGGTAATTCACCCCTCCACTTT
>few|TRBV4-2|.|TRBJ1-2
CASSQLKQGGSYGYTF
TGTGCCAGCAGCCAATTGAAACAGGGCGGGAGCTATGGCTACACCTTC
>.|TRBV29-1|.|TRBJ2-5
CSEQRNSQETQYF
TGCAGCGAACAGCGGAACAGTCAAGAGACCCAGTACTTC
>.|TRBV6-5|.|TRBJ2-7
CASSYSTGYEQYF
TGTGCCAGCAGTTACTCGACAGGATACGAGCAGTACTTC
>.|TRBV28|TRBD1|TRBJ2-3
CASSPRTGLTDTQYF
TGTGCCAGCAGTCCACGGACAGGCCTCACAGATACGCAGTATTTT
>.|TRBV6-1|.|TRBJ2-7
CASSEGPGVGQYF
TGTGCCAGCAGTGAAGGACCGGGGGTGGGGCAGTACTTC
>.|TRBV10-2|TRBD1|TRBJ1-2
CASSERTGNNYGYTF
TGCGCCAGCAGTGAAAGGACAGGGAATAACTATGGCTACACCTTC
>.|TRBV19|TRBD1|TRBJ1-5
CASRGTGGDQPQHF
TGTGCCAGTAGAGGGACAGGGGGTGATCAGCCCCAGCATTTT
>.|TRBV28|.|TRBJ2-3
CASSPHRVQDTQYF
TGTGCCAGCAGTCCCCACAGGGTCCAAGATACGCAGTATTTT
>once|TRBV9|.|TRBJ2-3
CASSQGPLDTQYF
TGTGCCAGCAGCCAGGGGCCGTTAGATACGCAGTATTTT
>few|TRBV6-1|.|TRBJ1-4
CASSESDRWSEKLFF
TGTGCCAGCAGTGAATCAGACAGGTGGAGTGAAAAACTGTTTTTT